These T cell receptor beta chains were read from a single sample in a study of follicular helper T cells after annual influenza vaccination. Profiling relied on immunoSEQ multiplex PCR, and the TCRdb table lists in-frame clones only, not all of them. Of approximately 6,900 clones listed, roughly 80% are singletons. Here the sequenced sample was CXCR5- memory CD4+ T cells sorted from blood, taken 7 days after influenza vaccination. The source is an adult who received the influenza vaccine. Each CDR3 is given with its conserved first and last residue. Each record gives: J gene, V gene, D gene, CDR3 protein. D genes are given only for firm matches.

J gene: TRBJ1-2
V gene: TRBV9
D gene: TRBD1
CDR3 protein: CASSAIQGADYGYTF

J gene: TRBJ1-4
V gene: TRBV19
D gene: TRBD1
CDR3 protein: CASSLHRGLREKLFF

J gene: TRBJ2-1
V gene: TRBV7-2
D gene: TRBD2
CDR3 protein: CASSLGLAGTYNEQFF

J gene: TRBJ2-5
V gene: TRBV2
D gene: NA
CDR3 protein: CASGQHPQETQYF

J gene: TRBJ2-1
V gene: TRBV4-3
D gene: NA
CDR3 protein: CASSGGYSYNEQFF

J gene: TRBJ2-3
V gene: TRBV6-4
D gene: TRBD2
CDR3 protein: CASSESSGGPDTQYF

J gene: TRBJ2-7
V gene: TRBV6-5
D gene: NA
CDR3 protein: CASGLRPGDSYEQYF

J gene: TRBJ1-6
V gene: TRBV5-5
D gene: TRBD1
CDR3 protein: CASSLSLVDRVNSPLHF

J gene: TRBJ2-3
V gene: TRBV7-9
D gene: TRBD1
CDR3 protein: CASSPGQFTDTQYF

J gene: TRBJ1-1
V gene: TRBV19
D gene: NA
CDR3 protein: CASSVMRRPTGTEAFF

J gene: TRBJ2-3
V gene: TRBV4-2
D gene: NA
CDR3 protein: CASSQDPASTDTQYF

J gene: TRBJ1-5
V gene: TRBV6-5
D gene: NA
CDR3 protein: CASRTDSGGNQPQHF

J gene: TRBJ1-1
V gene: TRBV4-2
D gene: NA
CDR3 protein: CASSPDMRVGNTEAFF

J gene: TRBJ1-4
V gene: TRBV25-1
D gene: NA
CDR3 protein: CASRPREGEKLFF

J gene: TRBJ1-2
V gene: TRBV10-3
D gene: NA
CDR3 protein: CAISLDRYYGYTF

J gene: TRBJ2-3
V gene: TRBV29-1
D gene: NA
CDR3 protein: CSAGTYYTDTQYF

J gene: TRBJ1-6
V gene: TRBV5-1
D gene: TRBD1
CDR3 protein: CASSLGDRPIYHF

J gene: TRBJ2-1
V gene: TRBV7-2
D gene: TRBD1
CDR3 protein: CASSSSGTGGLYEQFF

J gene: TRBJ2-2
V gene: TRBV4-2
D gene: NA
CDR3 protein: CASSQVPLVGGTGELFF

J gene: TRBJ1-5
V gene: TRBV6-5
D gene: NA
CDR3 protein: CASSHNGLRNQPQHF

J gene: TRBJ1-5
V gene: TRBV18
D gene: NA
CDR3 protein: CASSLQDPSDQPQHF

J gene: TRBJ2-3
V gene: TRBV11-2
D gene: TRBD2
CDR3 protein: CASSPGGAKDTQYF

J gene: TRBJ1-2
V gene: TRBV18
D gene: TRBD1
CDR3 protein: CASSPGQGANYGYTF

J gene: TRBJ1-4
V gene: TRBV29-1
D gene: NA
CDR3 protein: CSVFSDINEKLFF

J gene: TRBJ2-2
V gene: TRBV11-2
D gene: NA
CDR3 protein: CASSLAQGGELFF

J gene: TRBJ1-1
V gene: TRBV29-1
D gene: TRBD1
CDR3 protein: CSVEIQGDGEAFF

J gene: TRBJ1-2
V gene: TRBV6-1
D gene: TRBD1
CDR3 protein: CASSEGRGLGYTF

J gene: TRBJ1-1
V gene: TRBV5-1
D gene: NA
CDR3 protein: CASSLWTQNTEAFF

J gene: TRBJ2-2
V gene: TRBV15
D gene: NA
CDR3 protein: CATSEWTITGELFF

J gene: TRBJ2-5
V gene: TRBV5-4
D gene: TRBD2
CDR3 protein: CASSLSAGGLKTQYF

J gene: TRBJ2-3
V gene: TRBV9
D gene: TRBD2
CDR3 protein: CASSVATTSDPFTDTQYF

J gene: TRBJ1-1
V gene: TRBV27
D gene: TRBD1
CDR3 protein: CASSSSPGTGSEAFF

J gene: TRBJ2-3
V gene: TRBV15
D gene: NA
CDR3 protein: CATSRKIVAGIDTQYF

J gene: TRBJ1-3
V gene: TRBV11-2
D gene: TRBD1
CDR3 protein: CASSSGQPLSGNTIYF

J gene: TRBJ2-3
V gene: TRBV19
D gene: TRBD2
CDR3 protein: CASRRLAGGPDTQYF

J gene: TRBJ2-3
V gene: TRBV7-6
D gene: TRBD2
CDR3 protein: CASTRGGFADTQYF

J gene: TRBJ2-2
V gene: TRBV7-2
D gene: NA
CDR3 protein: CASSLFIGELFF

J gene: TRBJ1-5
V gene: TRBV19
D gene: NA
CDR3 protein: CASSIRQDKLPYQPQHF

J gene: TRBJ2-3
V gene: TRBV7-3
D gene: NA
CDR3 protein: CASSLIVGDTQYF

J gene: TRBJ2-5
V gene: TRBV15
D gene: TRBD2
CDR3 protein: CATSRGLAGGETQYF

J gene: TRBJ2-4
V gene: TRBV19
D gene: NA
CDR3 protein: CASSVPGWTAKNIQYF

J gene: TRBJ2-1
V gene: TRBV6-1
D gene: NA
CDR3 protein: CASSASGAGNNEQFF

J gene: TRBJ1-1
V gene: TRBV4-3
D gene: NA
CDR3 protein: CASSQFFVAGIENTEAFF

J gene: TRBJ2-7
V gene: TRBV7-3
D gene: TRBD2
CDR3 protein: CASSPNGGEEQYF

J gene: TRBJ2-1
V gene: TRBV19
D gene: TRBD2
CDR3 protein: CASSIGLAGGHEQFF

J gene: TRBJ2-3
V gene: TRBV7-9
D gene: NA
CDR3 protein: CASSLAEGSTDTQYF

J gene: TRBJ2-1
V gene: TRBV25-1
D gene: NA
CDR3 protein: CASSEQTPYNEQFF

J gene: TRBJ2-3
V gene: TRBV5-3
D gene: TRBD2
CDR3 protein: CARAGTSGGMGTDTQYF

J gene: TRBJ2-5
V gene: TRBV5-5
D gene: TRBD1
CDR3 protein: CASSLSGTEETQYF

J gene: TRBJ1-2
V gene: TRBV11-3
D gene: TRBD1
CDR3 protein: CASSPRGRDRGVGYTF